The source of this T cell receptor beta chain is a study of patients and donors after allogeneic stem cell transplantation. V lost 2 bases and J lost 13; bases outside the gene matches: 6. The CDR3 has 13 residues. Germline CDR1 and CDR2: LNHNV and YYDKDF (reference sequence). TCRdb re-called the RT-PCR reads with MiXCR, one entry per CDR3 protein. The profile shows about 200,000 distinct CDR3 sequences, about 37% of them singletons. The sample holds a few counts of this clonotype. Input material: blood, either unsorted or a sorted T cell fraction (not recorded which). This sequence originates from a human donor who was either an allogeneic HSCT recipient or a stem cell or donor lymphocyte infusion donor (not recorded which). It is not recorded whose cells these are; they may come from a transplant donor. This chain links TRBV15 with TRBJ2-1; 9 bases are shared with TRBD2. The CDR3 nucleotides are TGTGCCACCAGCAGAATTGTAGCGGGGGACCAGTTCTTC. It specifies CATSRIVAGDQFF.